The 16 T cell receptor beta chains given below trace back to one sample, sequenced in a study of Tregs in tolerant kidney transplant recipients. The nonmyeloablative bone marrow transplants came from related graft donors, with transient mixed chimerism. The data were produced by immunoSEQ multiplex PCR, yet TCRdb's version contains in-frame clones alone and is incomplete. The sample gives 65,000 to 85,000 clones, more than 85% of which show up once; roughly 1.6% is in the top ten. Specimen: CD4+ T cells from blood (PBMCs), collected 24 months after the transplant. The receptors stem from a human patient who received a combined kidney and bone marrow transplant. Part of the T cell pool may stem from the graft donor.

This clone occurred once. The rearrangement links TRBV7-3 to TRBJ1-1; D is perhaps TRBD1 (6 bases). Germline V gene sequence: CDR1 SGHTA, CDR2 FQGTGA. Deletions cut 2 bases from V and 3 bases from J, with 7 bases between. The CDR3 is 13 residues long. Written as DNA, the CDR3 is TGTGCCAGCAGCTTATCAGGGGACACTGAAGCTTTCTTT. Translation: CASSLSGDTEAFF. Full variable domain (rest looked up from reference TRBV7-3 and TRBJ1-1): GAGVSQTPSNKVTEKGKYVELRCDPISGHTALYWYRQSLGQGPEFLIYFQGTGAADDSGLPNDRFFAVRPEGSVSTLKIQRTERGDSAVYLCASSLSGDTEAFFGQGTRLTVV.

The chain employs TRBV18 and TRBJ1-2; 7 bases agree with TRBD1. After removal of 4 bases from V and 5 bases from J, the junction contained 4 bases not matched to a gene. Per germline, CDR1 KGHSH and CDR2 LQKENI. The CDR3 has 13 amino acids. DNA of the CDR3: TGTGCCAGCTCACTCAGGGGGAATTATGGCTACACCTTC. This sequence encodes CASSLRGNYGYTF.

This rearrangement joins TRBV7-2 to TRBJ2-7; TRBD2 might be the D (6 bases). Germline-derived CDR1 and CDR2 are SGHTA and FQGNSA. V was trimmed by 1 base and J by 2 bases, leaving 15 bases between them. This CDR3 comprises 16 residues. The CDR3: CASSLGFGGTAYEQYF. The CDR3 coding sequence is TGTGCCAGCAGCTTAGGATTTGGCGGGACTGCCTACGAGCAGTACTTC.

CDR3 sequence (DNA): TGTGCCAGCAGTGAGTATCGGGGGGCCGGCGAGCAGTACTTC. Translated: CASSEYRGAGEQYF. The chain couples TRBV2 to TRBJ2-7, with D maybe TRBD2 (7 bases). CDR3 length: 14 residues. V was trimmed by 3 bases and J by 6 bases, leaving 15 bases between them. The V gene's germline CDR1 is SNHLY and CDR2 FYNNEI.

The DNA of the CDR3 is TGTGCCAGCTCACCCAGCCAAGAGACCCAGTACTTC. Translated: CASSPSQETQYF. V gene TRBV18 combines with J gene TRBJ2-5; D remains unclear. The CDR3 has 12 residues. The germline gives CDR1 KGHSH, CDR2 LQKENI. Trimming took off 3 bases at V and 1 base at J, with 3 bases between the two ends.

In its sample, this clone was seen once. CDR3: CASSLRGTGASPSSYEQYF. The CDR3, as DNA: TGTGCCAGCTCACTCCGGGGGACAGGTGCTTCTCCCAGCTCCTACGAGCAGTACTTC. V gene TRBV18 combines with J gene TRBJ2-7; 8 bases line up with TRBD1. The CDR3 runs to 19 residues. The V segment lost 4 bases and the J segment 0 bases; nucleotides outside the gene matches: 17. Germline CDR1 reads KGHSH; CDR2 reads LQKENI.

This chain connects TRBV9 to TRBJ2-5; D is uncertain. The CDR3 has 14 amino acids. Germline loops: CDR1 SGDLS, CDR2 YYNGEE. Trimming took off 0 bases at V and 0 bases at J, with 6 bases between the two ends. The CDR3 DNA is TGTGCCAGCAGCGTAGGCGGAAACCAAGAGACCCAGTACTTC. Amino acid sequence: CASSVGGNQETQYF.

The V and J genes are TRBV4-1 and TRBJ2-7; TRBD1 matches at 8 bases. Germline V lookup: CDR1 MGHRA, CDR2 YSYEKL. The CDR3 covers 16 residues. The V and J ends lost 5 bases and 2 bases, in that order; junction bases with no gene match: 11. CDR3 in DNA: TGCGCCAGCAGCGAAGGTAGGACAGGGATAGCCTACGAGCAGTACTTC. The encoded protein is CASSEGRTGIAYEQYF.

V gene TRBV5-1 combines with J gene TRBJ2-3; maybe TRBD2 (5 bases). Germline V CDR1 and CDR2: SGHRS, YFSETQ. The CDR3 is made up of 17 amino acids. Trimming took 4 bases from V and 4 from J, leaving 22 bases between them. CDR3 in amino acids: CASSLGRRAGSADTQYF. For the CDR3, the DNA is TGCGCCAGCAGCCTAGGGCGGCGGGCCGGTTCAGCAGATACGCAGTATTTT.

The V gene is TRBV4-2, the J gene TRBJ1-1; D is unresolved. Germline loops: CDR1 LGHNA, CDR2 YNFKEQ. The V and J ends lost 3 bases and 2 bases respectively, with 16 bases between them. This CDR3 has 16 residues. DNA for the CDR3: TGTGCCAGCAGCCATGGTTTGGGTGGGCCTAACACTGAAGCTTTCTTT. This translates into CASSHGLGGPNTEAFF.

The J gene is TRBJ1-4, the V gene TRBV15, with D perhaps TRBD1 (6 bases). Between the trimmed V and J ends, which lost 3 bases and 0 bases, there was a span of 14 bases. CDR1 is LNHNV and CDR2 is YYDKDF in the germline V gene (reference sequence). This CDR3 region has 17 residues. This CDR3 reads CATSSSQGIATNEKLFF. DNA of the CDR3: TGTGCCACCAGCAGTTCCCAGGGGATCGCAACTAATGAAAAACTGTTTTTT. Looking up the rest from reference TRBV15 and TRBJ1-4 gives the full variable domain: DAMVIQNPRYQVTQFGKPVTLSCSQTLNHNVMYWYQQKSSQAPKLLFHYYDKDFNNEADTPDNFQSRRPNTSFCFLDIRSPGLGDTAMYLCATSSSQGIATNEKLFFGSGTQLSVL.

The CDR3 sequence: CASSLTGTGTEQYF. In nucleotides, the CDR3 is TGTGCCAGTAGTTTGACCGGGACAGGGACTGAGCAGTACTTC. The V and J genes are TRBV19 and TRBJ2-7; 9 bases fit TRBD1. The CDR3 covers 14 residues. Per germline, CDR1 LNHDA and CDR2 SQIVND (reference sequence). The V segment lost 5 bases and the J segment 7 bases; nucleotides outside the gene matches: 9.

V usage is TRBV19 and J usage is TRBJ1-2; D gene uncertain. Trimming removed 4 bases from V and 4 bases from J, with 16 bases in between. The CDR3 has 15 residues. Germline assignment: CDR1 LNHDA and CDR2 SQIVND (reference sequence). Written as DNA, the CDR3 is TGTGCCAGTAGTACGAACCTACCGCGGGGCTATGGCTACACCTTC. Translating gives CASSTNLPRGYGYTF.

The V gene is TRBV9, the J gene TRBJ2-3, with a possible D match to TRBD2 (6 bases). The CDR3 totals 14 residues. The germline V gene encodes CDR1 SGDLS and CDR2 YYNGEE. Trimming left V 4 bases short and J 6 bases short, with 15 bases between. In nucleotides, the CDR3 is TGTGCCAGCAGCTTAGACGTCCGGGGGGATACGCAGTATTTT. Its translation: CASSLDVRGDTQYF.

Note on this clone: Mismatch with germline at one junction end may stem from a read error. The genes are TRBV7-8 and TRBJ2-5; tentatively, D is TRBD1 (6 bases). The CDR3 length is 15 residues. The germline V gene has CDR1 SGHVS and CDR2 FQNEAQ. CDR3 residues: CASSPPSTGQKTQYF. CDR3 nucleotide sequence: TGTGCCAGCAGCCCCCCTTCGACAGGCCAAAAGACCCAGTACTTC.

This rearrangement joins TRBV7-9 to TRBJ2-3; 10 nucleotides align to TRBD1. Unmatched junction bases numbered 9, after V lost 5 bases and J lost 7 bases. The germline CDR1 and CDR2 sequences are SEHNR and FQNEAQ (reference sequence). The CDR3 has 15 amino acids. The CDR3 spells CASSRSGTGVNTQYF. CDR3 in DNA: TGTGCCAGCAGCCGATCCGGGACAGGGGTCAATACGCAGTATTTT.